This T cell receptor (beta chain) emerged from a study of beta chain features in type 1 diabetes (dated by TCRdb to 2017 to 2018). Background for the entire study: No differences in mean age, gender distribution, total cell number or subset yield were found between patients and healthy donors. A total of roughly 110 million sorted cells were examined across all samples, and the number of cells per subset was strongly correlated with RNA yield. In the study, TCRB repertoires of sorted circulating CD4+ T cell subsets from recently diagnosed type 1 diabetes patients were compared with those of matched healthy donors. Whereas all 30 or so donors provided naive and central memory subsets, regulatory and stem cell-like memory subsets were isolated from just 8 patients and roughly 8 healthy donors.

A single peripheral blood draw of around 0.11 L on average was collected from each donor into heparinised tubes. Naive, central memory, regulatory and stem cell-like memory CD4+ T cells were sorted on a BD FACSAria II using a panel including CD45RO, CCR7, CD25, CD127, CD95 and CD27. Purity was above 95% for every sorted population. PBMCs were separated immediately by Lymphoprep density gradient centrifugation and were stained directly, without being cultured. So that batch effects would be minimized, each experiment stained and sorted samples in pairs, pairing one healthy donor with one patient. The High Capacity cDNA Reverse Transcription Kit was used to reverse transcribe all of the isolated RNA, meaning that expressed TCRB transcripts were what got sequenced. Deep immunoSEQ sequencing was applied to naive, central memory and regulatory T cell samples, giving an average of about 3.57 million total reads per sample. Sorted cells were lysed in RLT buffer and RNA was extracted with DNase-treated RNeasy Micro or Mini kits, depending on cell number. To prevent cross-contamination, every cell subset was processed on its own, while patient and healthy donor samples were processed together. Using the immunoSEQ multiplex PCR, TCRB sequences were amplified from cDNA into 87-bp fragments spanning the CDR3 region. Amplicons were sequenced on the Illumina HiSeq platform. In the source study's methods: Synthetic template baselines were used to correct PCR bias computationally, reads within Hamming distance 2 were collapsed together, and singletons that could not be merged were discarded. Reads were aligned to IMGT to assign V, D and J genes, CDR3 length, and insertions or deletions at six rearrangement sites. Within each subset, clonotype counts were normalized to sorted cell number, after which true diversity and Gini coefficients were computed with the tcR R package. Repertoire sharing was quantified using the overlap coefficient calculated on TCRB nucleotide sequences. As a proxy for the pre-selection repertoire, out-of-frame TCRB sequences from naive cells were analyzed. TCRdb carries this immuneACCESS record with in-frame sequences only. Its versions omit some clonotypes, under half of them owing to an unresolved V gene in the studies checked, with the rest unexplained. V and J calls plus clone size are reproduced from that table; the DNA served to infer D and trimming. The sample data list around 400,000 clones, and around 13% of these were observed just once. The ten largest clones add up to around 0.02% of the sample.

For this chain, trimming is 3 bases at the V end and 5 bases at the J end, and the number of junction bases without a gene match is 5. From cysteine to phenylalanine, the CDR3 is 14 amino acids long. The sequence is cut down to CDR3 DNA, 42 bases in frame from base 1. CDR1 MDHEN and CDR2 SYDVKM were looked up in the germline V gene. Points the paper makes about the study in general: Shorter templates might have been favored by PCR, but patient and control samples were amplified and corrected together, so both groups would have been affected equally by any skew. Because the HLA sub-analyses included only small numbers of individuals, any influence of HLA type on TCRB rearrangement was left unresolved. In all four CD4+ subsets, TCRB CDR3 length was moderately but significantly shorter in type 1 diabetes patients. Naive, central memory and regulatory TCRB repertoires appeared to be more similar among patients than among healthy donors. Because cDNA was sequenced instead of genomic DNA, activated cells with high expression could be over-represented, although the groups did not differ in activation or CD3 levels. At VDJ recombination sites, type 1 diabetes patients had fewer insertions and more deleted nucleotides, which implies abnormalities in thymic rearrangement.

With respect to this clone: Its antigen is unknown. The record has no base qualities; no much larger clone is one base away.

Sequencing was performed on naive CD4+ T cells from blood. The cell subset or site tag for this specimen amounts to: true naive CD4+ T cells. This chain joins TRBV28 to TRBJ2-7; TRBD1 lines up with 9 middle nucleotides. This receptor was obtained from a man aged 18 to 29 in good health. The CDR3 protein: CASSLGTGRHEQYF. The nucleotide sequence reads TGTGCCAGCAGTTTGGGGACAGGGCGACACGAGCAGTACTTC.